This TCR beta chain emerged from a study of human T cells and chemical hapten exposure. Across the study: 2% DPC applied to a 2 cm by 2 cm arm area sensitized donors. Variation in per-sample TCR yields came mainly from small pooled library volume differences.

In TCRdb, the RACE reads were re-called with MiXCR into one record per CDR3 protein. This table has approximately 52,000 distinct CDR3 sequences, roughly 8.8% appearing once. Germline values: CDR1 MNHNY, CDR2 SVGAGI (reference sequence). The CDR3 runs to 15 residues. V trimming: 4 bases; J trimming: 5 bases; junction bases outside the gene matches: 6. Study-wide findings and caveats: Alopecia affecting every donor means their immune response may not match healthy people's. Expanded TCR sets contained significantly more large CDR3 similarity clusters than controls.

The time point was: pre-sensitization, week 0. Treatment of the sample: therapeutic diphenylcyclopropenone sensitization with weekly scalp DPC. A note on this clonotype: Antigen specificity is unknown.

This chain connects TRBV6-6 to TRBJ2-2, with TRBD1 matching 8 bases. This sequence was found in a woman between 40 and 50 years old with alopecia areata. Some clones in this sample may be carry-over from other donors' samples. The starting material was whole blood, obtained in connection with sensitization to the hapten diphenylcyclopropenone (DPC). This CDR3 is CASSSSGTGTGELFF. CDR3 DNA: TGTGCCAGCAGTTCTTCCGGGACAGGTACCGGGGAGCTGTTTTTT.